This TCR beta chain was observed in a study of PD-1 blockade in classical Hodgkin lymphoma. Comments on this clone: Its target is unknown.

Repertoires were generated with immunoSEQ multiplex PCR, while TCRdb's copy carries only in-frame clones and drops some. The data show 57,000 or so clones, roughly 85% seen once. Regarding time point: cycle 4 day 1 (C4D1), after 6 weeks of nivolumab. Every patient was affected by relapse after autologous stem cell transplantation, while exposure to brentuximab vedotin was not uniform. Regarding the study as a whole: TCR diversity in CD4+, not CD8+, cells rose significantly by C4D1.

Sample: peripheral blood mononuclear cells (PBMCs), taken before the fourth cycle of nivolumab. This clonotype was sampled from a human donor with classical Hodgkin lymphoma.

Here the CDR3 reads CASSLEALALGGISPLHF. In DNA form, the CDR3 reads TGTGCCAGCAGCTTAGAGGCCTTGGCATTGGGAGGAATTTCACCCCTCCACTTT. The chain couples TRBV7-2 to TRBJ1-6, with D hard to call. CDR1 is SGHTA and CDR2 is FQGNSA in the germline V gene. V gave up 1 base and J gave up 9 bases, with 22 bases separating them. The CDR3 runs to 18 residues.